The 2 T cell receptor beta chains reported below all come from one sample, sequenced in a study of blood T cell repertoires in COVID-19. The protocol was immunoSEQ multiplex PCR, while the TCRdb copy is restricted to in-frame clones and leaves out a portion. Here the sample spans under 200,000 clones, 79% being singletons. Sequencing was performed on PBMCs or T cells enriched from blood (not recorded which). These receptors originate from a woman in her 70s in a cohort exposed to, infected with or recovered from COVID-19 (not recorded which).

This clone has just one count. V and J are TRBV28 and TRBJ2-1; 10 nucleotides line up with TRBD2. After removal of 7 bases from V and 7 bases from J, the junction contained 7 bases not matched to a gene. This CDR3 is built from 14 residues. Germline CDR1 MDHEN, CDR2 SYDVKM. This CDR3 is CASTLAGVRNEQFF. The CDR3 coding sequence is TGTGCCAGCACCCTAGCGGGAGTCCGTAATGAGCAGTTCTTC.

This clone showed up just a few times. This rearrangement joins TRBV19 to TRBJ2-7; 9 bases line up with TRBD1. The CDR3 loop spans 15 amino acids. The germline V gene has CDR1 LNHDA and CDR2 SQIVND (reference sequence). J gave up 0 bases and V 6 bases, and 6 bases lay outside the gene matches. CDR3 amino acids: CASSRGGQGSYEQYF. The CDR3, as DNA: TGTGCCAGTAGCCGAGGGGGACAGGGCTCCTACGAGCAGTACTTC. The entire variable domain, with the rest obtained from reference TRBV19 and TRBJ2-7, is as follows: DGGITQSPKYLFRKEGQNVTLSCEQNLNHDAMYWYRQDPGQGLRLIYYSQIVNDFQKGDIAEGYSVSREKKESFPLTVTSAQKNPTAFYLCASSRGGQGSYEQYFGPGTRLTVT.